The text below deals with one TCR beta chain. TCRdb's copy holds only in-frame clones and misses some; the assay was immunoSEQ multiplex PCR. The data show just under 80,000 clones, approximately 78% seen once. These data originate in a study of PD-1 blockade in mismatch repair-deficient tumors. This CDR3 is 14 amino acids long. CDR1 and CDR2 from the germline V gene are SGDLS and YYNGEE. The ends lost 4 bases at V and 5 bases at J; junction bases unmatched: 9. The rearrangement links TRBV9 to TRBJ2-7, with 7 bases that match TRBD1. The sequence was collected from an adult with mismatch repair-deficient cancer. Sequences were derived from peripheral blood, sampled 44 weeks after starting pembrolizumab. The CDR3 protein is CASSLGGRDHEQYF. The CDR3 DNA reads TGTGCCAGCAGCCTAGGGGGCAGGGACCACGAGCAGTACTTC. The complete variable domain, with remaining parts taken from reference TRBV9 and TRBJ2-7, reads DSGVTQTPKHLITATGQRVTLRCSPRSGDLSVYWYQQSLDQGLQFLIQYYNGEERAKGNILERFSAQQFPDLHSELNLSSLELGDSALYFCASSLGGRDHEQYFGPGTRLTVT.